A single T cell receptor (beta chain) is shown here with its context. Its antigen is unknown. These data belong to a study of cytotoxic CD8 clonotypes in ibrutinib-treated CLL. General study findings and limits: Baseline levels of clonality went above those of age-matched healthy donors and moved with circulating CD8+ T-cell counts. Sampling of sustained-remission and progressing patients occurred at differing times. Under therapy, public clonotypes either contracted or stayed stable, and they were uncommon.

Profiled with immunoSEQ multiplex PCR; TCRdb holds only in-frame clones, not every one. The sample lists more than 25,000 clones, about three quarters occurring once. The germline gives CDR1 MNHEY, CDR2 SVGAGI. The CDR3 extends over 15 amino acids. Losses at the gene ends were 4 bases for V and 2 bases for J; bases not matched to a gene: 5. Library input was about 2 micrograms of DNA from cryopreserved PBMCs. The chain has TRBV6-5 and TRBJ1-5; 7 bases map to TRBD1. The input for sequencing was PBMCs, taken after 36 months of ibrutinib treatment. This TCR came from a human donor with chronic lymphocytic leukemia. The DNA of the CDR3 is TGTGCCAGCAGTTTTGACAGGGACGGCAATCAGCCCCAGCATTTT. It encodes CASSFDRDGNQPQHF.